A few counts support the clone carrying this T cell receptor (beta chain). The germline gives CDR1 DFQATT, CDR2 SNEGSKA (reference sequence). CDR3 size: 11 residues. V lost 4 bases, J lost 5 bases, and 8 bases lay in between. This entry belongs to a study of cytomegalovirus exposure and HLA in healthy donors. Donors showed nominal health when sampled, although they likely had unrecorded immune exposures. Vbeta (60) and Jbeta (13) primers were used in the PCR. Produced via immunoSEQ multiplex PCR; TCRdb's table is partial and in-frame only. Of approximately 150,000 clones in the sample, over 65% were seen once.

This chain uses TRBV20-1 with TRBJ1-2, with D hard to call. This TCR was recovered from a young man in good health and CMV-seropositive. Source material: PBMCs. The CDR3 nucleotides read TGCAGTGCTATCCTAACTTATGGCTACACCTTC. Translation: CSAILTYGYTF.